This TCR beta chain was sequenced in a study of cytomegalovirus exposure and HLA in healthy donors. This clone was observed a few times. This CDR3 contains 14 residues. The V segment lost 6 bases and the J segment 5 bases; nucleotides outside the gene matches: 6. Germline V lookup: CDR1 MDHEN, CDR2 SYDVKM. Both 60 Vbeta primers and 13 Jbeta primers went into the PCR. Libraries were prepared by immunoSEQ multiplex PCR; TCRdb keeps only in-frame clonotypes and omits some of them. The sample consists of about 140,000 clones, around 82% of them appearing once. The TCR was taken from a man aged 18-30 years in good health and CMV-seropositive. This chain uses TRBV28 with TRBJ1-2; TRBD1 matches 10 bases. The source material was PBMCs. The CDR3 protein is CASRDRQGAYGYTF. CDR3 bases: TGTGCCAGCAGGGATAGACAGGGGGCTTATGGCTACACCTTC.